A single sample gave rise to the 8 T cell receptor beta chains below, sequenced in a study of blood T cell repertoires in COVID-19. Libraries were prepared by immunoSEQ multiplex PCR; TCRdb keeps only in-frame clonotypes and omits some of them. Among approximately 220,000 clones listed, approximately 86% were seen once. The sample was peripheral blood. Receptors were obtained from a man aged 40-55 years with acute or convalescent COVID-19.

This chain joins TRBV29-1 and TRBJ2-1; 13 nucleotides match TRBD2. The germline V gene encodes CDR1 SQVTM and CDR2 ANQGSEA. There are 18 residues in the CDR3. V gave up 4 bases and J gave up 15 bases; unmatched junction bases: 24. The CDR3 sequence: CSVGPGLAGFSLGVGAFF. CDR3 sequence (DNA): TGCAGCGTTGGGCCGGGACTAGCGGGATTCTCTCTTGGGGTCGGCGCGTTCTTC.

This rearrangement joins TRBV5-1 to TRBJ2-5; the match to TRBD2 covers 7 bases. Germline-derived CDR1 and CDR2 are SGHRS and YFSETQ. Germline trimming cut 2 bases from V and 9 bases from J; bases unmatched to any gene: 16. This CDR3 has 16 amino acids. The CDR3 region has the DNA TGCGCCAGCAGCTTTTCTTTAGCGGGCCGGGATAGGGCCCAGTACTTC. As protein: CASSFSLAGRDRAQYF.

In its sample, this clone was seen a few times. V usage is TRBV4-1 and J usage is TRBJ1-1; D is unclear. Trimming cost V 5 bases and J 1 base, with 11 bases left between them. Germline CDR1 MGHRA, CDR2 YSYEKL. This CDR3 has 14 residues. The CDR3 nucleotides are TGCGCCAGCAGCGGGCCACTCCGGAACACTGAAGCTTTCTTT. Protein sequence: CASSGPLRNTEAFF.

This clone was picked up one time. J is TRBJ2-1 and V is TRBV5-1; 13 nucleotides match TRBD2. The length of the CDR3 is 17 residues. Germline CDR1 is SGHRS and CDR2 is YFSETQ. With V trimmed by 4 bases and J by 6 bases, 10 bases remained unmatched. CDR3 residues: CASSVGLAGDFINEQFF. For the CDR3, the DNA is TGCGCCAGCAGCGTCGGACTAGCGGGGGATTTTATCAATGAGCAGTTCTTC.

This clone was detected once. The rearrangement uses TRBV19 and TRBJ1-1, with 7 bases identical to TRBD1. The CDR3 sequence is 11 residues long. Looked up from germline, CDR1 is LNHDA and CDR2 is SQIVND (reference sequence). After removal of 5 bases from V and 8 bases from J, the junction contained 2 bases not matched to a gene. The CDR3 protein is CASSPGQEAFF. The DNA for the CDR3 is TGTGCCAGTAGTCCGGGACAGGAAGCTTTCTTT.

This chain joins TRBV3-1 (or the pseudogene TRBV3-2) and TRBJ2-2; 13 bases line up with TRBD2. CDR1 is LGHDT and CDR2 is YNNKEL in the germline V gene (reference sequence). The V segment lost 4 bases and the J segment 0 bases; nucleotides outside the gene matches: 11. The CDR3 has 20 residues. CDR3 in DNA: TGTGCCAGCAGCCCAAGTCCCGGGACTAGCGGGGCTGCGAACACCGGGGAGCTGTTTTTT. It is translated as CASSPSPGTSGAANTGELFF.

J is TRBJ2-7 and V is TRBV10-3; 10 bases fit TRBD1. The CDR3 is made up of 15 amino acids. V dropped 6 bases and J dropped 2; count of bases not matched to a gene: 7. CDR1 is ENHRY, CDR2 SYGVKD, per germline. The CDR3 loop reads CAIRRNGQGAYEQYF. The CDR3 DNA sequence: TGTGCCATCAGGCGTAATGGACAGGGGGCCTACGAGCAGTACTTC.

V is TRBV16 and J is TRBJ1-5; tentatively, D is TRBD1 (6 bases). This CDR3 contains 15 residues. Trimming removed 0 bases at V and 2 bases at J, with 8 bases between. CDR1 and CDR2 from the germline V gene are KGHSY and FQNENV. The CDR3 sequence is CASSQSGGGNQPQHF. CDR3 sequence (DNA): TGTGCCAGCAGCCAATCAGGGGGAGGCAATCAGCCCCAGCATTTT.